This TCR beta chain came from a study of blood T cell repertoires in COVID-19. This CDR3 contains 18 residues. Deletions cut 5 bases from V and 0 bases from J, with 20 bases between. The germline CDR1 and CDR2 sequences are LNHDA and SQIVND (reference sequence). Repertoires were generated with immunoSEQ multiplex PCR, while TCRdb's copy carries only in-frame clones and drops some. The data show fewer than 200,000 clones, with about 78% seen just once and approximately 15% held by the top ten. The chain recombines TRBV19 with TRBJ1-5; maybe TRBD1 (6 bases). This clonotype was sampled from a woman aged 45-65 years who had recovered from COVID-19. The sequencing sample was made of PBMCs or T cells enriched from blood (not recorded which). The CDR3 region is CASSLGDTSIPSNQPQHF. The CDR3 DNA reads as TGTGCCAGTAGTTTGGGGGACACGAGTATTCCTAGCAATCAGCCCCAGCATTTT. The whole variable domain, remainder taken from reference TRBV19 and TRBJ1-5, is DGGITQSPKYLFRKEGQNVTLSCEQNLNHDAMYWYRQDPGQGLRLIYYSQIVNDFQKGDIAEGYSVSREKKESFPLTVTSAQKNPTAFYLCASSLGDTSIPSNQPQHFGDGTRLSIL.